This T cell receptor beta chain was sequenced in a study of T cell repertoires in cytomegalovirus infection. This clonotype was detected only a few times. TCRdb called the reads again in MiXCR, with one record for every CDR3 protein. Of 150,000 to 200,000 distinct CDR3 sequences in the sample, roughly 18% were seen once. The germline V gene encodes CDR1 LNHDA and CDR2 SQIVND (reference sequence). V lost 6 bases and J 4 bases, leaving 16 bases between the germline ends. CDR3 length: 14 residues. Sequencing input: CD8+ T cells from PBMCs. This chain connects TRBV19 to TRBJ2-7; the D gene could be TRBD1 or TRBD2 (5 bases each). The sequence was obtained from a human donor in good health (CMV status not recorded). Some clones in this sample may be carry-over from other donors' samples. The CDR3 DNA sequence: TGTGCCAGTAGACCAAGCGAGGGGCTGTACGAGCAGTACTTC. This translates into CASRPSEGLYEQYF.